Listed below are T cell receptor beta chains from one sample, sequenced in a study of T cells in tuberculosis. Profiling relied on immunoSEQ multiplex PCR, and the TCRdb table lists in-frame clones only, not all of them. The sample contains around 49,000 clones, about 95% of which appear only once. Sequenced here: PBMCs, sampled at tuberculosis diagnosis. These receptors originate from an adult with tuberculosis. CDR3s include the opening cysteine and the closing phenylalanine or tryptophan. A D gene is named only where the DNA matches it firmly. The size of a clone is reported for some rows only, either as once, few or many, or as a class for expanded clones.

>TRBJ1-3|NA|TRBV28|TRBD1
CASSAWGGTGLSGNTIYF
TGTGCCAGCAGTGCATGGGGAGGGACAGGACTCTCTGGAAACACCATATATTTT
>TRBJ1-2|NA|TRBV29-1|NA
CGVARFDGYTF
TGCGGCGTTGCCAGATTCGATGGCTACACCTTC
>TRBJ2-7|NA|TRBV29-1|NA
CSVEETRNSYEQYF
TGCAGCGTTGAAGAGACCAGGAACTCCTACGAGCAGTACTTC
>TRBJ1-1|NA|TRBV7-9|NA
CASSLLRGETEAFF
TGTGCCAGCAGCTTACTTAGGGGCGAAACTGAAGCTTTCTTT
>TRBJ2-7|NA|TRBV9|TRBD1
CASSARDRSSYEQYF
TGTGCCAGCAGCGCTAGGGACAGGAGCTCCTACGAGCAGTACTTC
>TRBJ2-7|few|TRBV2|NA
CASSVSQGGYEQYF
TGTGCCAGCAGTGTCTCCCAGGGCGGCTACGAGCAGTACTTC
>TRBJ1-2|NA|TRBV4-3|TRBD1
CASSQTGNYGYTF
TGCGCCAGCAGCCAGACAGGGAACTATGGCTACACCTTC
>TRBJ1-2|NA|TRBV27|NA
CASSLTGRNNYGYTF
TGTGCCAGCAGTTTAACAGGACGCAATAACTATGGCTACACCTTC
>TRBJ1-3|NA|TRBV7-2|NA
CASSPSAGNTIYF
TGTGCCAGCAGCCCCTCCGCTGGAAACACCATATATTTT
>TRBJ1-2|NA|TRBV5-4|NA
CASSFNIGKRGYTF
TGTGCCAGCAGCTTCAACATCGGGAAACGGGGCTACACCTTC
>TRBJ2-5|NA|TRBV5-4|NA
CASSLGGGETQYF
TGTGCCAGCAGCTTGGGAGGGGGAGAGACCCAGTACTTC
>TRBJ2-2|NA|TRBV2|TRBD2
CASSVLAGGGELFF
TGTGCCAGCAGTGTGCTAGCGGGAGGCGGGGAGCTGTTTTTT
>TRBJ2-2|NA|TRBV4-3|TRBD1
CASSRDTGGTGELFF
TGCGCCAGCAGCCGGGACACAGGGGGCACCGGGGAGCTGTTTTTT
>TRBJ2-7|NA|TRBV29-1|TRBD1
CSVLDRGEYEQYF
TGCAGCGTGCTGGACAGGGGAGAGTACGAGCAGTACTTC
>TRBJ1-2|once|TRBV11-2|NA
CASRRAGTQNYGYTF
TGTGCCAGCAGACGAGCCGGGACACAAAACTATGGCTACACCTTC
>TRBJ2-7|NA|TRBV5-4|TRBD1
CASSLAGQSYEQYF
TGTGCCAGCAGCTTGGCGGGACAGTCCTACGAGCAGTACTTC
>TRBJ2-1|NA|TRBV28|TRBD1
CASSSPGQGYFNEQFF
TGTGCCAGCAGTTCCCCGGGACAGGGTTACTTCAATGAGCAGTTCTTC
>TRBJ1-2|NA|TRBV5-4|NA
CASSLAGYGYTF
TGTGCCAGCAGCTTGGCAGGCTATGGCTACACCTTC
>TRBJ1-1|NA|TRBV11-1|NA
CASTPESYTEAFF
TGTGCCAGCACCCCCGAGTCGTACACTGAAGCTTTCTTT
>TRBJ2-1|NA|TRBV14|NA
CASSRGLADEQFF
TGTGCCAGCAGCCGCGGTCTGGCGGATGAGCAGTTCTTC
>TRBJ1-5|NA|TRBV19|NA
CASSPLYSNQPQHF
TGTGCCAGTAGTCCCCTTTATAGCAATCAGCCCCAGCATTTT
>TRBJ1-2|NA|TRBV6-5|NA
CASSYSQRRGYTF
TGTGCCAGCAGTTACTCGCAGCGACGCGGCTACACCTTC
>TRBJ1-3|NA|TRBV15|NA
CATSRGSRVVSGNTIYF
TGTGCCACCAGCAGAGGTTCCAGGGTCGTCTCTGGAAACACCATATATTTT
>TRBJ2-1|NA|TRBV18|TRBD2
CASSMAGTSGSNEQFF
TGTGCCAGCTCAATGGCCGGGACTAGCGGGAGCAATGAGCAGTTCTTC
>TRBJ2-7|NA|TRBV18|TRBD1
CASSPRIYRGVQYF
TGTGCCAGCTCACCCAGGATTTACAGGGGAGTGCAGTACTTC
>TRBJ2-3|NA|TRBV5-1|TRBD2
CASSLRTIQGGGDTQYF
TGCGCCAGCAGCCTGCGGACCATACAAGGCGGGGGAGATACGCAGTATTTT
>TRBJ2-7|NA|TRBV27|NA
CASSLIGQGSSYEQYF
TGTGCCAGCAGTTTAATAGGGCAGGGGAGCTCCTACGAGCAGTACTTC
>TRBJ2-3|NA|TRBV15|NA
CATSRGLGVVAAGADTQYF
TGTGCCACCAGCAGAGGCTTGGGTGTGGTAGCGGCTGGGGCAGATACGCAGTATTTT
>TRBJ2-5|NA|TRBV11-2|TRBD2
CASSLARTSQETQYF
TGTGCCAGCAGCTTAGCCCGGACTAGCCAAGAGACCCAGTACTTC
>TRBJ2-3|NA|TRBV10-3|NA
CAISDVPRTDTQYF
TGTGCCATCAGTGACGTCCCTCGGACAGATACGCAGTATTTT
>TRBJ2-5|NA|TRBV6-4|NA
CASRTEAPPETQYF
TGTGCCAGCAGGACCGAAGCGCCTCCAGAGACCCAGTACTTC
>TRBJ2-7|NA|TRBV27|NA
CASSRGSSYEQYF
TGTGCCAGCAGTCGGGGTAGCTCCTACGAGCAGTACTTC
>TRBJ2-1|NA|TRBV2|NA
CASGELAAYYNEQFF
TGTGCCAGCGGGGAGTTGGCGGCCTATTACAATGAGCAGTTCTTC
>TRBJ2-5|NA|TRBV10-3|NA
CAISSAGPAQETQYF
TGTGCCATCAGCTCAGCGGGCCCAGCTCAAGAGACCCAGTACTTC
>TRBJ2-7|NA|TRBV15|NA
CATGPGLRYEQYF
TGTGCCACCGGGCCAGGGCTTCGCTACGAGCAGTACTTC
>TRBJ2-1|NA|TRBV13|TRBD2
CASSLARGRGQLF
TGTGCCAGCAGCTTAGCGCGCGGGAGGGGTCAACTCTTC
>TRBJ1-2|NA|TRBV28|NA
CASSPPVGHSSYGYTF
TGTGCCAGCAGTCCACCGGTGGGGCATTCTTCCTATGGCTACACCTTC
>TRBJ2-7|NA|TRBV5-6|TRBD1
CASRKGTGAYEQYF
TGTGCCAGCAGAAAAGGGACAGGGGCCTACGAGCAGTACTTC
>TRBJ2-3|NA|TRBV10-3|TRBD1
CATGTASTDTQYF
TGTGCCACTGGGACAGCTAGCACAGATACGCAGTATTTT
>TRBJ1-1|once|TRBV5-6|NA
CASSPQWGGMNTEAFF
TGTGCCAGCAGCCCCCAATGGGGGGGGATGAACACTGAAGCTTTCTTT
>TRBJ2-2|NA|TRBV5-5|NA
CASSLSGYTGELFF
TGTGCCAGCAGCTTGTCGGGGTACACCGGGGAGCTGTTTTTT
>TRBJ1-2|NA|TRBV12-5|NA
CASGLVMMGAPNYGYTF
TGTGCTAGTGGTTTGGTAATGATGGGAGCCCCTAACTATGGCTACACCTTC
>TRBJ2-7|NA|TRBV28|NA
CTTSGRKGYEQYF
TGTACCACGAGCGGGCGCAAAGGATACGAGCAGTACTTC
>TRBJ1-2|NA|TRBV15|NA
CATSREDYGYTF
TGTGCCACCAGCAGGGAGGACTATGGCTACACCTTC
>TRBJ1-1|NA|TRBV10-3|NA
CAISPHSPGASEAFF
TGTGCCATCTCACCGCACTCCCCAGGGGCGTCTGAAGCTTTCTTT
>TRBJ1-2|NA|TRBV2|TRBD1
CASSPGQVESYGYTF
TGTGCCAGCAGTCCTGGACAGGTTGAGTCATATGGCTACACCTTC
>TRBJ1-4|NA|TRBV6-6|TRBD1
CASMWGQGASQLFF
TGTGCCAGCATGTGGGGACAGGGGGCAAGTCAACTGTTTTTT
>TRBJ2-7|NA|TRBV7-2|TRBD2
CASSLGGVAGDYEQYF
TGTGCCAGCAGCTTAGGTGGGGTAGCGGGGGACTACGAGCAGTACTTC
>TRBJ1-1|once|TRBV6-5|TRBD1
CASSSTGGIAEAFF
TGTGCCAGCAGTTCGACAGGGGGTATCGCTGAAGCTTTCTTT
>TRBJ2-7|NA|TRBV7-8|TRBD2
CASSLGTSGRLSYEQYF
TGTGCCAGCAGCTTAGGGACTAGCGGGCGCCTTTCCTACGAGCAGTACTTC
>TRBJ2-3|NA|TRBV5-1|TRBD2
CASSATGTSLLDTQYF
TGCGCCAGCAGCGCTACCGGGACTAGCCTCCTGGATACGCAGTATTTT
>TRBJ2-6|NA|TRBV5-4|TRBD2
CASRGGTIGSTSGANVLTF
TGTGCCAGCAGGGGGGGGACTATCGGGAGCACCTCTGGGGCCAACGTCCTGACTTTC
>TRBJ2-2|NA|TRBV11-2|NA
CASSLVNGELFF
TGTGCCAGCAGCTTAGTAAACGGGGAGCTGTTTTTT
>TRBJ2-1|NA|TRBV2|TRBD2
CASSEARYGRGYNEQFF
TGTGCCAGCAGTGAAGCGAGATACGGGAGGGGATACAATGAGCAGTTCTTC
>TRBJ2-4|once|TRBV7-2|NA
CASSSPMLGGIQYF
TGTGCCAGCAGCTCACCGATGCTGGGAGGCATTCAGTACTTC
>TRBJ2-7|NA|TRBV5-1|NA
CASRLGDSSSYEQYF
TGCGCCAGCAGGTTGGGCGACTCCTCCTCCTACGAGCAGTACTTC
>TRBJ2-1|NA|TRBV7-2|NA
CASSPLNGSYNEQFF
TGTGCCAGCAGCCCCCTAAACGGCTCCTACAATGAGCAGTTCTTC
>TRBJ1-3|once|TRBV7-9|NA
CASSQLGTGNTIYF
TGTGCCAGCAGCCAACTAGGCACTGGAAACACCATATATTTT
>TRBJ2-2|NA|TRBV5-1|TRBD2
CASRGREAGTGELFF
TGCGCCAGCAGGGGACGGGAGGCGGGCACCGGGGAGCTGTTTTTT